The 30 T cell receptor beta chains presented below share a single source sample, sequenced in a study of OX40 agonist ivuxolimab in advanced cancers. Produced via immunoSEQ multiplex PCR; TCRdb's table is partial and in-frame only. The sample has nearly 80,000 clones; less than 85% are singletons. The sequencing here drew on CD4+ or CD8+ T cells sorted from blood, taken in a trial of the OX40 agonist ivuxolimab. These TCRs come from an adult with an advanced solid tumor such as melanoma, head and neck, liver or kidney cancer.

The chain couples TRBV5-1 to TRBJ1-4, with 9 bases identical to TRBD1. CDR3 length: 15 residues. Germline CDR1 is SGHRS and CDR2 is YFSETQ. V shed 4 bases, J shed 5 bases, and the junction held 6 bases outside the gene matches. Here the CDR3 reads CASSLTGGRNEKLFF. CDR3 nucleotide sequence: TGCGCCAGCAGCCTCACAGGGGGCAGAAATGAAAAACTGTTTTTT.

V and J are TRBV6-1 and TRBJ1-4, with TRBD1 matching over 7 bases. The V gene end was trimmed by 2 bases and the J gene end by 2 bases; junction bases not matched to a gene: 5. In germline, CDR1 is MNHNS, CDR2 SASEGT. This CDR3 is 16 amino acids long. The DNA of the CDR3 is TGTGCCAGCAGTGAAAATAGGGGGCTGACTAATGAAAAACTGTTTTTT. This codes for CASSENRGLTNEKLFF.

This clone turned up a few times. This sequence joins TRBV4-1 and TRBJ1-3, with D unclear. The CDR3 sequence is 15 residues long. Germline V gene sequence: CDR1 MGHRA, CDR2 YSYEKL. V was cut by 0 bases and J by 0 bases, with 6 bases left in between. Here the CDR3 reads CASSQDRRSGNTIYF. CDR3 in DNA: TGCGCCAGCAGCCAAGACAGGCGCTCTGGAAACACCATATATTTT.

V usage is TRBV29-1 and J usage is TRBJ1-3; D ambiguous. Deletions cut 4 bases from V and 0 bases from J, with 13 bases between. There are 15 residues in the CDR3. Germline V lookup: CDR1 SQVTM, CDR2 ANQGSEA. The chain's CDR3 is CSVVLRHNSGNTIYF. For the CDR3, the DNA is TGCAGCGTTGTCTTAAGACACAACTCTGGAAACACCATATATTTT.

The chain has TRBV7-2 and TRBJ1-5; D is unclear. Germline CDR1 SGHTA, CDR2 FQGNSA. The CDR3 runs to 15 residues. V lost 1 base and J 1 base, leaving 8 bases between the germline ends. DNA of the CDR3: TGTGCCAGCAGCTTAGATTCTTGGAGCAATCAGCCCCAGCATTTT. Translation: CASSLDSWSNQPQHF. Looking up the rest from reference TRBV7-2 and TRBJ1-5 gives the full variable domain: GAGVSQSPSNKVTEKGKDVELRCDPISGHTALYWYRQSLGQGLEFLIYFQGNSAPDKSGLPSDRFSAERTGGSVSTLTIQRTQQEDSAVYLCASSLDSWSNQPQHFGDGTRLSIL.

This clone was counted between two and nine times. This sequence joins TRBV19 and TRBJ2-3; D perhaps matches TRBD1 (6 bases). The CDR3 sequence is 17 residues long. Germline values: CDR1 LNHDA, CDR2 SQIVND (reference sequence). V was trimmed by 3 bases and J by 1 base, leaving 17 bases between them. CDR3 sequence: CASSISGVGARTDTQYF. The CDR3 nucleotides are TGTGCCAGTAGTATTTCCGGAGTGGGGGCACGCACAGATACGCAGTATTTT.

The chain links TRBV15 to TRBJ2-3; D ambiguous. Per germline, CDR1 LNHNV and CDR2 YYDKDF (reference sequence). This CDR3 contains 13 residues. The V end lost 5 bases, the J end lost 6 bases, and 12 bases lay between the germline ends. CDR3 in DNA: TGTGCCACCAGCTACCTAGGGCCGGATACGCAGTATTTT. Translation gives CATSYLGPDTQYF.

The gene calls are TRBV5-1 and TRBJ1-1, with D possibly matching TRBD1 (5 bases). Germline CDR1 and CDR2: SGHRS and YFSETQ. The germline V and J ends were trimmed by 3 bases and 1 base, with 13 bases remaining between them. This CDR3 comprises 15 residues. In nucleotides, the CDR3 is TGCGCCAGCAGCTGGGAAGGGGCTCGGAACACTGAAGCTTTCTTT. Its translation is CASSWEGARNTEAFF. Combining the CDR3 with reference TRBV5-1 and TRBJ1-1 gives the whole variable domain KAGVTQTPRYLIKTRGQQVTLSCSPISGHRSVSWYQQTPGQGLQFLFEYFSETQRNKGNFPGRFSGRQFSNSRSEMNVSTLELGDSALYLCASSWEGARNTEAFFGQGTRLTVV.

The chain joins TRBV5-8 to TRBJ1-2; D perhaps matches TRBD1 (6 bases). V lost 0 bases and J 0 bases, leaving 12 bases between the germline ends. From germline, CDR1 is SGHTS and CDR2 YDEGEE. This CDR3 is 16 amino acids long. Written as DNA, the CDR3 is TGTGCCAGCAGCTTGGCCGGGACACTAGCTAACTATGGCTACACCTTC. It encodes CASSLAGTLANYGYTF. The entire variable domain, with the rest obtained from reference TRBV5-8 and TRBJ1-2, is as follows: EAGVTQSPTHLIKTRGQQATLRCSPISGHTSVYWYQQALGLGLQFLLWYDEGEERNRGNFPPRFSGRQFPNYSSELNVNALELEDSALYLCASSLAGTLANYGYTFGSGTRLTVV.

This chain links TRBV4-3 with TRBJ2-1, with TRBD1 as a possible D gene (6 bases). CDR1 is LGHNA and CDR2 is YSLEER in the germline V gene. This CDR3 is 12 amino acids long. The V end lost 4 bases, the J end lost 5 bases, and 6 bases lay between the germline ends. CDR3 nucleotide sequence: TGCGCCAGCAGCCGGACAGACAATGAGCAGTTCTTC. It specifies CASSRTDNEQFF.

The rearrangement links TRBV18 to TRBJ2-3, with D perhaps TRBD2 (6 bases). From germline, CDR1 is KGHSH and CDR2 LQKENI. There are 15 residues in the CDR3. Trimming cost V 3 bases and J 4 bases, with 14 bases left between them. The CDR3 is CASSPTGTLADTQYF. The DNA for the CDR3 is TGTGCCAGCTCACCTACCGGGACTCTGGCAGATACGCAGTATTTT.

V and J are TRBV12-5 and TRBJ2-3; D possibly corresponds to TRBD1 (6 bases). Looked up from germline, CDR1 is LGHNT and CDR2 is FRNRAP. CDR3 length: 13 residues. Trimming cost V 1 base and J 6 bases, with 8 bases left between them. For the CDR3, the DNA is TGTGCTAGTGGTTTGGATACAGGGGATACGCAGTATTTT. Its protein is CASGLDTGDTQYF. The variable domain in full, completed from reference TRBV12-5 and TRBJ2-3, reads DARVTQTPRHKVTEMGQEVTMRCQPILGHNTVFWYRQTMMQGLELLAYFRNRAPLDDSGMPKDRFSAEMPDATLATLKIQPSEPRDSAVYFCASGLDTGDTQYFGPGTRLTVL.

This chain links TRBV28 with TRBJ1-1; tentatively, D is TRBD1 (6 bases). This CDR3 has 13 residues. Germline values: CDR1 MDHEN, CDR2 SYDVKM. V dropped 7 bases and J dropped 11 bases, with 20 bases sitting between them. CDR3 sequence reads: CASTYLQGKGAFF. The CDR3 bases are TGTGCCAGCACCTATTTGCAGGGGAAGGGGGCTTTCTTT.

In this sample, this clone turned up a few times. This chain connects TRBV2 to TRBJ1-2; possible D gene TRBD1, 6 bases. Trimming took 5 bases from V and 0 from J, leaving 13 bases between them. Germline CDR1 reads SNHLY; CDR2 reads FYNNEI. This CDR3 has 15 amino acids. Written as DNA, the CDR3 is TGTGCCAGCAGTCCTTTCGGACAGACTAACTATGGCTACACCTTC. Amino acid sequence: CASSPFGQTNYGYTF.

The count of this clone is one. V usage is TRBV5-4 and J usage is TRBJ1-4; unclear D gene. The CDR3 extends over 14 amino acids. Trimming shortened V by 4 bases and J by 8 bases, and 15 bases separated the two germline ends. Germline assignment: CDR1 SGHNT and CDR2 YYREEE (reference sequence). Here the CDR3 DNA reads TGTGCCAGCAGCCGGGGAGGCCTAGGCGAAAAACTGTTTTTT. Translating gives CASSRGGLGEKLFF.

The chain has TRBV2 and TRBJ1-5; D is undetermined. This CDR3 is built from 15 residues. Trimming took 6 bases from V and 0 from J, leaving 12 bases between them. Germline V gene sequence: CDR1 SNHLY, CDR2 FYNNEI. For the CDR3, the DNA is TGTGCCAGCAGCCCCCCGAGGTCTAGCAATCAGCCCCAGCATTTT. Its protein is CASSPPRSSNQPQHF.

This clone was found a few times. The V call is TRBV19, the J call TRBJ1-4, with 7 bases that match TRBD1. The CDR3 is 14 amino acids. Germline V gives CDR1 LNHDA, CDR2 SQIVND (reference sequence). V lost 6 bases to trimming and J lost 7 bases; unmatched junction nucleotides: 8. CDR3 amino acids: CASSRQGQREKLFF. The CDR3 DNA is TGTGCCAGTAGCCGACAGGGTCAGCGTGAAAAACTGTTTTTT.

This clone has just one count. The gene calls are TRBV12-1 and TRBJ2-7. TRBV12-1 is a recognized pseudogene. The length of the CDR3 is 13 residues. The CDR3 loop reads CASSHRDPYEQYF. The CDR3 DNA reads TGTGCCAGCAGCCACCGGGACCCCTACGAGCAGTACTTC.

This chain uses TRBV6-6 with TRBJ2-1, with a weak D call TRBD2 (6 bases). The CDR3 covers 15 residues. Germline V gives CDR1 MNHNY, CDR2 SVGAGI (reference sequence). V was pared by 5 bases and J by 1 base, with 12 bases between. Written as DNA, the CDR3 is TGTGCCAGCAGTGCCGGGACTCTATCCTACAATGAGCAGTTCTTC. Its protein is CASSAGTLSYNEQFF.

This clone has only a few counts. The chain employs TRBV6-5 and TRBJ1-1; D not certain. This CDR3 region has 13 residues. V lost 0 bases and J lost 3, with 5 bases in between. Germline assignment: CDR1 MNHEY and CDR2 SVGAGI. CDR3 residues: CASSYSSHTEAFF. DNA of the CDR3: TGTGCCAGCAGTTACTCTTCCCACACTGAAGCTTTCTTT.

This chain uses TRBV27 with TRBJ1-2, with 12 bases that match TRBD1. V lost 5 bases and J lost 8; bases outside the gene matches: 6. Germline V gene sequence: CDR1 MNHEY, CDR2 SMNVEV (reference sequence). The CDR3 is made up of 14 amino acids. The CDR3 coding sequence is TGTGCCAGCAGTCCCCGTGGGACAGGGGGCGGCTACACCTTC. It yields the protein CASSPRGTGGGYTF.

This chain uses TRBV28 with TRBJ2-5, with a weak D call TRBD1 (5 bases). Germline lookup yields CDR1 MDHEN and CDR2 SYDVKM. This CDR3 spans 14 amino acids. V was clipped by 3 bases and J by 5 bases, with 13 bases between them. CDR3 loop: CASSFLQGSETQYF. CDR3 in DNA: TGTGCCAGCAGTTTCCTGCAGGGTTCGGAGACCCAGTACTTC.

In nucleotides, the CDR3 is TGTGCCAGCAGCTTACTCGCCCGGACTAGCGGGAGGGGCAATGAGCAGTTCTTC. It encodes CASSLLARTSGRGNEQFF. J is TRBJ2-1 and V is TRBV11-2; TRBD2 matches 15 bases. The CDR3 spans 18 residues. J was trimmed by 6 bases and V by 2 bases; bases with no gene match: 8. Germline V lookup: CDR1 SGHAT, CDR2 FQNNGV.

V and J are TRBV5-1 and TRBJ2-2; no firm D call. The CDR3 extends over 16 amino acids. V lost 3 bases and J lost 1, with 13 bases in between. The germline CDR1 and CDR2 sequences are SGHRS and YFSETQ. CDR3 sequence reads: CASSSPTTLNTGELFF. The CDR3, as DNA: TGCGCCAGCAGCTCACCCACGACCTTGAACACCGGGGAGCTGTTTTTT.

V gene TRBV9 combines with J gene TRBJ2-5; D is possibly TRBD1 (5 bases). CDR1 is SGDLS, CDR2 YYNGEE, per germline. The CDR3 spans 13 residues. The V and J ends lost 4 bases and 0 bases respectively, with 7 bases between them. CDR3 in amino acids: CASSKGYQETQYF. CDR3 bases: TGTGCCAGCAGCAAGGGGTACCAAGAGACCCAGTACTTC.

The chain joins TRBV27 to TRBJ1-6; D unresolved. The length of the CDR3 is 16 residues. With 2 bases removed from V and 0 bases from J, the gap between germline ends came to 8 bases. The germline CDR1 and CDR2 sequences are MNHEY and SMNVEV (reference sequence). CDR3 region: CASSLGRSSYNSPLHF. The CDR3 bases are TGTGCCAGCAGTTTAGGGCGGAGCTCCTATAATTCACCCCTCCACTTT.

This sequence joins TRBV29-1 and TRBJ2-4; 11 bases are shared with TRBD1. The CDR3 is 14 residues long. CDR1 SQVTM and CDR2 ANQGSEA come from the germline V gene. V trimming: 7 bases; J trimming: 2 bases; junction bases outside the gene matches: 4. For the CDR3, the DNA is TGCAGCGCCCGGACAGGGGGCCCCAAAAACATTCAGTACTTC. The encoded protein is CSARTGGPKNIQYF. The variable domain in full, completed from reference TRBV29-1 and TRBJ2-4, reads SAVISQKPSRDICQRGTSLTIQCQVDSQVTMMFWYRQQPGQSLTLIATANQGSEATYESGFVIDKFPISRPNLTFSTLTVSNMSPEDSSIYLCSARTGGPKNIQYFGAGTRLSVL.

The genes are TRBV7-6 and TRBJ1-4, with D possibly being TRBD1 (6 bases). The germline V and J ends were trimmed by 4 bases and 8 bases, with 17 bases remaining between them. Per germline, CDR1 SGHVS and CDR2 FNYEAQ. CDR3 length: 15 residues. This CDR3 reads CASSSDSFLGEKLFF. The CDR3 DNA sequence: TGTGCCAGCAGCTCGGACAGTTTCCTGGGGGAAAAACTGTTTTTT. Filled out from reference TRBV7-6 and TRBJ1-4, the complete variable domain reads GAGVSQSPRYKVTKRGQDVALRCDPISGHVSLYWYRQALGQGPEFLTYFNYEAQQDKSGLPNDRFSAERPEGSISTLTIQRTEQRDSAMYRCASSSDSFLGEKLFFGSGTQLSVL.

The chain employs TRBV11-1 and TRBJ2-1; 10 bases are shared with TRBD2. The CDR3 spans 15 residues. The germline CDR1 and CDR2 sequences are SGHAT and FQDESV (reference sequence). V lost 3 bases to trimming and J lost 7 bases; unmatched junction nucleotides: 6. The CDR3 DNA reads TGTGCCAGCAGCTTCGGAGCGGGAGGGTATAATGAGCAGTTCTTC. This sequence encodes CASSFGAGGYNEQFF.

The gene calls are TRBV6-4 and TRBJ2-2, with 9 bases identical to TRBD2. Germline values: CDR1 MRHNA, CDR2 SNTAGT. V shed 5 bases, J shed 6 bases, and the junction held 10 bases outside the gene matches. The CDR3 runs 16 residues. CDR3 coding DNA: TGTGCCAGCAGTAGAGGGACTAGCATAACGGCCGGGGAGCTGTTTTTT. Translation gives CASSRGTSITAGELFF.